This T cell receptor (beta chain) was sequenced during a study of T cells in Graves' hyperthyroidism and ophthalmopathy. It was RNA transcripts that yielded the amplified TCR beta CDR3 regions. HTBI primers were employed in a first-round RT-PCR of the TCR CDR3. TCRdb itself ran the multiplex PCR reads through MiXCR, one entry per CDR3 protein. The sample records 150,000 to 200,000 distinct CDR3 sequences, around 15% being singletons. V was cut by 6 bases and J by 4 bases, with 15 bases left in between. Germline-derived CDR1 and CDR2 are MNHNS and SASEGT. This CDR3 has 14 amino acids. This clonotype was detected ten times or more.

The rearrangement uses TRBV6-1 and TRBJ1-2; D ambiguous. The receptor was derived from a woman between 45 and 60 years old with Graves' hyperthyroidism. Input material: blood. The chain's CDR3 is CASRPAGSSYGYTF. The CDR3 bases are TGTGCCAGCAGGCCCGCGGGGTCGTCCTATGGCTACACCTTC.